This paragraph reports one T cell receptor (beta chain). The target antigen is unknown. The data were taken from a study of Ad26.COV2.S vaccination and SARS-CoV-2 variants. Turning to the study itself: Sample donor was a member of the COV1001 Ad26.COV2.S trial arm. The authors gave Ad26.COV2.S intramuscularly, either once or twice 56 days apart. The study's findings and limits: With respect to non-spike TCR breadth, vaccine and placebo recipients were similar.

Germline V gives CDR1 SGHRS, CDR2 YFSETQ. Trimming shortened V by 5 bases and J by 1 base, and 12 bases separated the two germline ends. The CDR3 consists of 14 residues. Assay: immunoSEQ multiplex PCR; the TCRdb copy retains only in-frame clones and omits some. The sample lists just over 350,000 clones, 80% to 90% seen once, with approximately 3.5% in the top ten. Treatment denoted: roughly 18 received Ad26.COV2.S at low or high dose, single or two shots; about 5 received placebo; per-sample allocation not given. Vaccine and placebo recipients were sampled on day 63 after the first injection. This adult donor, from Boston, was 18-55 years old.

Here the sequenced sample was peripheral blood, taken in a trial of Ad26.COV2.S vaccine versus placebo. This chain connects TRBV5-1 to TRBJ1-1; D unclear. This clonotype was sampled from a person between 18 and 59 years old who received the Ad26.COV2.S COVID-19 vaccine or a placebo. The CDR3 protein is CASRPNTANTEAFF. Here the CDR3 DNA reads TGCGCCAGCAGACCAAATACAGCGAACACTGAAGCTTTCTTT.